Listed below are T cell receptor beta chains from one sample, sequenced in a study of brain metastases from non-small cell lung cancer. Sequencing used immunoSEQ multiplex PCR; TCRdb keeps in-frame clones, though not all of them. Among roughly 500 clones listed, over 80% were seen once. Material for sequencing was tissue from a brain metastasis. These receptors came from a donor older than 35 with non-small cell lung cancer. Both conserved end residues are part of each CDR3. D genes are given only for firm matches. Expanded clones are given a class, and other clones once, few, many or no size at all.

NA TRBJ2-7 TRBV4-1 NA TGCGCCAGCAGCCATGAAGGGTCAACCTACGAGCAGTACTTC CASSHEGSTYEQYF
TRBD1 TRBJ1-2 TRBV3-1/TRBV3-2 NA TGTGCCAGCAGCCCCGGGACAGCGGGTGGCTACACCTTC CASSPGTAGGYTF
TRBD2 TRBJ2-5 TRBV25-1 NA TGTGCCAGCAGCCCCTGGTCGGGGGAGGGAGAGACCCAGTACTTC CASSPWSGEGETQYF
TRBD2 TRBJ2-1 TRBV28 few TGTGCCAGCAAGCGGGCTAGCGGACACAATGAGCAGTTCTTC CASKRASGHNEQFF
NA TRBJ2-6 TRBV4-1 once TGCGCCAACAGCCCCACCTCTGGGGCCAACGTCCTGACTTTC CANSPTSGANVLTF
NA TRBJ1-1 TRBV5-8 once TGTGCCAGCAGCTTGTTAAACACTGAAGCTTTCTTT CASSLLNTEAFF
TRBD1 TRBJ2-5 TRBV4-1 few TGCGCCAGCAGCCAAGATGACAGGGTGGGTGAGACCCAGTACTTC CASSQDDRVGETQYF
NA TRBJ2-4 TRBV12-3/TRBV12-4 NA TGTGCCAGCAGTTTTCCGTCGATCGGCATTCAGTACTTC CASSFPSIGIQYF
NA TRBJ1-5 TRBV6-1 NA TGTGCCAGCAGTGAATATGGGACTTTAGATCAGCCCCAGCATTTT CASSEYGTLDQPQHF
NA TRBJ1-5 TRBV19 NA TGTGCCAGTAGTATCTACACTGGGAGGGAGGATCAGCCCCAGCATTTT CASSIYTGREDQPQHF
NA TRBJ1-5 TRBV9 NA TGTGCCAGCGACCGAGACGGCAATCAGCCCCAGCATTTT CASDRDGNQPQHF
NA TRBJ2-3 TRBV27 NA TGTGCCAGCAGTTTACAGGATCCTAGCACAGATACGCAGTATTTT CASSLQDPSTDTQYF
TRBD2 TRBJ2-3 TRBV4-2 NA TGTGCCAGCAGCCCCCTGGGAGCGGGGTTGACAGATACGCAGTATTTT CASSPLGAGLTDTQYF
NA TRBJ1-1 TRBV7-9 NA TGTGCCAGCAGACCCGAAACCCAGGGGCCTAACACTGAAGCTTTCTTT CASRPETQGPNTEAFF
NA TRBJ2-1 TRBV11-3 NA TGTGCCAGCAGCCCCCTCGAGGGTGAGCAGTTCTTC CASSPLEGEQFF
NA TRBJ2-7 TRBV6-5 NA TGTGCCAGCAGTTACTCAGGCGAGCAGTACTTC CASSYSGEQYF
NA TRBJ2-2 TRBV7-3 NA TGTGCCAGCAGCTTAAGAGAAGACGGGGAGCTGTTTTTT CASSLREDGELFF
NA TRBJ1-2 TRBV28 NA TGTGCCAGCACTCCCAGGGAATATGGCTACACCTTC CASTPREYGYTF
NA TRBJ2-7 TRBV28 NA TGTGCCAGCACCCCCCCACAGTCCTACGAGCAGTACTTC CASTPPQSYEQYF
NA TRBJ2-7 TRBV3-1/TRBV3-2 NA TGTGCCAGCAGCCTCGTGGGTGTGTTAGACGAGCAGTACTTC CASSLVGVLDEQYF
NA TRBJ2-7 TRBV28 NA TGTGCCAGCAGTTCCCGGCGGGACGAGCAGTACTTC CASSSRRDEQYF
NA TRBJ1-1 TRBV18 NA TGTGCCAGCTCACCCAGGCAGGCGCATGAAGCTTTCTTT CASSPRQAHEAFF
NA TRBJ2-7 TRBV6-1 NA TGTGCCAGCACCACCTTTTCTAACCCCTACGAGCAGTACTTC CASTTFSNPYEQYF
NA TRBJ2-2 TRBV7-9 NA TGTGCCAGCAGCTACCCCACAACAGTCACCGGGGAGCTGTTTTTT CASSYPTTVTGELFF
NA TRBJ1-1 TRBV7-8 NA TGTGCCAGCAGCTTATACGTAGGGGTAGGGACTGAAGCTTTCTTT CASSLYVGVGTEAFF
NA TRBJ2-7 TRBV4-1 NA TGCGCCAGCAGCCACCGACAGCGAGACTACGAGCAGTACTTC CASSHRQRDYEQYF
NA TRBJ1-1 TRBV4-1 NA TGCGCCAGCAGCTTCCGACGGACCGCGAGAGGAGAAGTTTTCTTT CASSFRRTARGEVFF
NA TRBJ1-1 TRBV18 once TGTGCCAGCTCACCAACAGGACGGCCAACTGAAGCTTTCTTT CASSPTGRPTEAFF
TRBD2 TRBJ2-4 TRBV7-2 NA TGTGCCAGCAGCTTACTAGCGGGCGACAAAAACATTCAGTACTTC CASSLLAGDKNIQYF
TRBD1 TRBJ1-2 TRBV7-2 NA TGTGCCAGCAGCGCAGACGGGACAGGGGGCGGTTCGCATGGCTACACCTTC CASSADGTGGGSHGYTF
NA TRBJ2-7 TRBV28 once TGTGCCAGCAGTTTACCTAGTAGGGCAGAAGAAACCTACGAGCAGTACTTC CASSLPSRAEETYEQYF
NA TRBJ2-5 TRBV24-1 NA TGTGCCACCAGTGATGGCGGGACGGAGACCCAGTACTTC CATSDGGTETQYF
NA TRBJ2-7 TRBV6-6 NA TGTGCCAGCAGCCAGATAGGGGCAAAGCAGTACTTC CASSQIGAKQYF
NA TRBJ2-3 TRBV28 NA TGTGCCAGCAGCCCAGCAGGCCCTAGCACAGATACGCAGTATTTT CASSPAGPSTDTQYF
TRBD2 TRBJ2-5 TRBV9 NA TGTGCCAGCAGCGCAATGGGACTAGCGGCCAAAGAGACCCAGTACTTC CASSAMGLAAKETQYF
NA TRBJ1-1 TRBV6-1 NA TGTGCCAGCAGTGAGCCGGCCCACTGGGACGCTGAAGCTTTCTTT CASSEPAHWDAEAFF
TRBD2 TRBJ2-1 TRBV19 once TGTGCCAGTAGTCCGCCGGCGGGAGAGAGGTACAATGAGCAGTTCTTC CASSPPAGERYNEQFF
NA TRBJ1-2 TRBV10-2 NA TGCGCCAGCAGTGAAAGAGGCGGACTCCCAACTTATGGCTACACCTTT CASSERGGLPTYGYTF
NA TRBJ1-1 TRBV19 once TGTGCCAGTAGCCCACAGCACATAAACACTGAAGCTTTCTTT CASSPQHINTEAFF
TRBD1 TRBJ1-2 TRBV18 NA TGTGCCAGCTCACCACCGGGGGAAGGGGGCGACTATGGCTACACCTTC CASSPPGEGGDYGYTF
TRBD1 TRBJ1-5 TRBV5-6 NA TGTGCCAGCAGCTGGACAGGGGGCGCGAGTCAGCCCCAGCATTTT CASSWTGGASQPQHF
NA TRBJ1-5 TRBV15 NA TGTGCCACCAGAGAAGCCAACACAGAGGTCCTCAATCAGCCCCAGCATTTT CATREANTEVLNQPQHF
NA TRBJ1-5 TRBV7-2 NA TGTGCCAGCAGCTCTTTAGGGGCATTAAGCAATCAGCCCCAGCATTTT CASSSLGALSNQPQHF
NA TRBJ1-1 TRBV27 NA TGTGCCAGCAGTTCCCTCTCACACCGTGACACTGAAGCTTTCTTT CASSSLSHRDTEAFF
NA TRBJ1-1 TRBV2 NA TGTGCCAGTAGTGAACGAATTACAGCGGCCCTTATGAACACTGAAGCTTTCTTT CASSERITAALMNTEAFF
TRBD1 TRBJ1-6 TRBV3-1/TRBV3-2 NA TGTGCCAGCAGCTGGGACAGGGGTTTGTATAATTCACCCCTCCACTTT CASSWDRGLYNSPLHF
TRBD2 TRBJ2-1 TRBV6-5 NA TGTGCCAGCAGTTTCGGGACTAGCGGCTACAATGAGCAGTTCTTC CASSFGTSGYNEQFF
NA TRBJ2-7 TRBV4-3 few TGCGCCAGCAGCCTCGGGGCTTTCTACGAGCAGTACTTC CASSLGAFYEQYF
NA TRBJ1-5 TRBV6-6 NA TGTGCCAGCAGTTACCCAACCAGATACAATCAGCCCCAGCATTTT CASSYPTRYNQPQHF
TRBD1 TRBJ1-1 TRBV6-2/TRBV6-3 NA TGTGCCAGCAGTTACTCTGTGGGGCAGGGGGCAACTGAAGCTTTCTTT CASSYSVGQGATEAFF
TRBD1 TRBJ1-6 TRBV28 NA TGTGCCAGCAGCCCCTTTCGGGGACAGGGGACGAATTCACCCCTCCACTTT CASSPFRGQGTNSPLHF
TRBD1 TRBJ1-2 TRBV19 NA TGTGCCAGTAGTACGGTGCTCACAGGGGGCACCGGTTCGGATGGCTACACCTTC CASSTVLTGGTGSDGYTF
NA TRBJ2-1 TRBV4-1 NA TGCGCCAGCAGCCAATGGGGTACAATGAATGAGCAGTTCTTC CASSQWGTMNEQFF